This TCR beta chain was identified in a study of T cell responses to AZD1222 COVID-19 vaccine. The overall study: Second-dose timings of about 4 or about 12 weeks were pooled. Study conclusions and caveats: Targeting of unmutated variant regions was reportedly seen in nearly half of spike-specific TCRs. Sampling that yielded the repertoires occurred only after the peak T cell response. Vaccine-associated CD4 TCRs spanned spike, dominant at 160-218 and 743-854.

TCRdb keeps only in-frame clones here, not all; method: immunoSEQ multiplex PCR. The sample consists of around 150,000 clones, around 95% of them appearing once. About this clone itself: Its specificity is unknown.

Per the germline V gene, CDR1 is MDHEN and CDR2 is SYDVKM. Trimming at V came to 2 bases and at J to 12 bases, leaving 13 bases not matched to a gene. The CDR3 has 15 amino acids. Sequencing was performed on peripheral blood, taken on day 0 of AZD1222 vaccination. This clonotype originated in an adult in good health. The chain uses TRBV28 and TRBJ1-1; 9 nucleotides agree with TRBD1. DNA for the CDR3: TGTGCCAGCAGTTTAGGACAGGGGTCATTGATGAACTCTTTCTTT. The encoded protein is CASSLGQGSLMNSFF.